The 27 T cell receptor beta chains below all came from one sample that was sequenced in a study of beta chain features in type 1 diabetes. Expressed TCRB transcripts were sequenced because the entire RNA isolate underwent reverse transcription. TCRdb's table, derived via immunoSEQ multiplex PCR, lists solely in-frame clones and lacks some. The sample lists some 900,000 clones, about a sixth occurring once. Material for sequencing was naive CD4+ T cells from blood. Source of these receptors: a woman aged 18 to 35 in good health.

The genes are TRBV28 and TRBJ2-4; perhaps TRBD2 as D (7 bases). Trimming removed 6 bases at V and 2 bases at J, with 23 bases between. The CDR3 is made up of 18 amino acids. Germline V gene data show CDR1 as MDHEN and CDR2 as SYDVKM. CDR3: CASSRRGWGGFSKNIQYF. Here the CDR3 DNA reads TGTGCCAGCAGCCGCCGAGGATGGGGGGGCTTTTCCAAAAACATTCAGTACTTC.

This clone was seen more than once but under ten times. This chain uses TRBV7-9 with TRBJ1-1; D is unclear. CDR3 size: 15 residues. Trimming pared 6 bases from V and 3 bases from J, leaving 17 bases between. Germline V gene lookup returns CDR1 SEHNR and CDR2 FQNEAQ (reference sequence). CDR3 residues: CASSSEGYGYTEAFF. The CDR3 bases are TGTGCCAGCAGTTCGGAGGGATACGGGTACACTGAAGCTTTCTTT. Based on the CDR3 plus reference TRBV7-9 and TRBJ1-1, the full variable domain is DTGVSQNPRHKITKRGQNVTFRCDPISEHNRLYWYRQTLGQGPEFLTYFQNEAQLEKSRLLSDRFSAERPKGSFSTLEIQRTEQGDSAMYLCASSSEGYGYTEAFFGQGTRLTVV.

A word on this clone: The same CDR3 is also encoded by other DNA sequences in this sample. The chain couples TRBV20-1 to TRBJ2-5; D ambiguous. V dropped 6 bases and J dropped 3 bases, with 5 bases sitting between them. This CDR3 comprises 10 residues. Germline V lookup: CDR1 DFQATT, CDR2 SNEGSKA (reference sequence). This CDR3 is CSAIKETQYF. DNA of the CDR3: TGCAGTGCGATCAAAGAGACCCAGTACTTC.

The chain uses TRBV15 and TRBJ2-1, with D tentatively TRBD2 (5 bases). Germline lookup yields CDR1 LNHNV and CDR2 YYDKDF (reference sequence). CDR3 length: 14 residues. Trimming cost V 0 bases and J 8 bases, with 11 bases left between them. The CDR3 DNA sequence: TGTGCCACCAGCAGAGAGTCACTAGTTCATGAGCAGTTCTTC. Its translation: CATSRESLVHEQFF. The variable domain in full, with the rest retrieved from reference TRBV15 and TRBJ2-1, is DAMVIQNPRYQVTQFGKPVTLSCSQTLNHNVMYWYQQKSSQAPKLLFHYYDKDFNNEADTPDNFQSRRPNTSFCFLDIRSPGLGDTAMYLCATSRESLVHEQFFGPGTRLTVL.

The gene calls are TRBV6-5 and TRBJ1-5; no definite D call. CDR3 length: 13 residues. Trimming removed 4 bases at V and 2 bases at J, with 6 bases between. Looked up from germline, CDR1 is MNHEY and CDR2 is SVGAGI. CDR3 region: CASSLIGNQPQHF. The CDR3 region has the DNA TGTGCCAGCAGTTTGATCGGCAATCAGCCCCAGCATTTT.

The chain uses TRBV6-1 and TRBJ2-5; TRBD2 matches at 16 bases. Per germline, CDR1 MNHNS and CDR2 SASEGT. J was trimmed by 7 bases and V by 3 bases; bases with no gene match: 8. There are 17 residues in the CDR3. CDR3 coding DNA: TGTGCCAGCAGTGACGGAGGGACTAGCGGGAGGGCCAGGACCCAGTACTTC. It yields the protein CASSDGGTSGRARTQYF.

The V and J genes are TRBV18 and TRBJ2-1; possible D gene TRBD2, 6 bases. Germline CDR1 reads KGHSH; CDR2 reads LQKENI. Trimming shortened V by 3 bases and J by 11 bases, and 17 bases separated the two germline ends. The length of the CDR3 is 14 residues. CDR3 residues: CASSPPSTGEKQFF. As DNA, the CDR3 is TGTGCCAGCTCACCCCCTTCGACGGGAGAAAAGCAGTTCTTC.

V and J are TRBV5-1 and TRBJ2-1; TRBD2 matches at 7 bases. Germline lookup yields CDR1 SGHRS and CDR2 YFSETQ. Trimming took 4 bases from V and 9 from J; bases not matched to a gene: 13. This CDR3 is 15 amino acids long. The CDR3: CASSPGGLDRGEQFF. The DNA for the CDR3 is TGCGCCAGCAGCCCCGGGGGGTTAGATCGGGGTGAGCAGTTCTTC.

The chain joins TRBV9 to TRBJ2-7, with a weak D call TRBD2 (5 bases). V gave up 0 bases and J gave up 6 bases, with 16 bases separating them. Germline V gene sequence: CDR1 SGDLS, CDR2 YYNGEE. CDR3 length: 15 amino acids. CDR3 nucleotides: TGTGCCAGCAGCGTAGGGCCTTCCGGGGTCGGCGAGCAGTACTTC. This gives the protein CASSVGPSGVGEQYF.

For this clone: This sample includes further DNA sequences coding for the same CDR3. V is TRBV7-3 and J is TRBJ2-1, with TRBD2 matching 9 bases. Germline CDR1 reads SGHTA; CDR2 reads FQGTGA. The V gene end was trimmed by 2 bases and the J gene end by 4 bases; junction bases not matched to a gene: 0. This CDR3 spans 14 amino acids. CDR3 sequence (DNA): TGTGCCAGCAGCTTAGCGGGAGGGTACAATGAGCAGTTCTTC. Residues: CASSLAGGYNEQFF.

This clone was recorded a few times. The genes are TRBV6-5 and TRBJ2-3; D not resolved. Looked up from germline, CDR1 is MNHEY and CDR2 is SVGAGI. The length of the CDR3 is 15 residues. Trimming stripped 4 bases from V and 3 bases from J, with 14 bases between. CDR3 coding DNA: TGTGCCAGCAGTTTTCGGTCGCTGAGGACAGATACGCAGTATTTT. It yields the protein CASSFRSLRTDTQYF.

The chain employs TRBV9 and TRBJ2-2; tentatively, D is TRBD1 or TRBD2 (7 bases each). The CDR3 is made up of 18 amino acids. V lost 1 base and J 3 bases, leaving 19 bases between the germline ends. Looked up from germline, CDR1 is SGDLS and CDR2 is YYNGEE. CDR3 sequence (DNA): TGTGCCAGCAGCGTACCCTCCTCAGGGGGGGAGTACACCGGGGAGCTGTTTTTT. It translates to CASSVPSSGGEYTGELFF. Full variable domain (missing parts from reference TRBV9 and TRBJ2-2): DSGVTQTPKHLITATGQRVTLRCSPRSGDLSVYWYQQSLDQGLQFLIQYYNGEERAKGNILERFSAQQFPDLHSELNLSSLELGDSALYFCASSVPSSGGEYTGELFFGEGSRLTVL.

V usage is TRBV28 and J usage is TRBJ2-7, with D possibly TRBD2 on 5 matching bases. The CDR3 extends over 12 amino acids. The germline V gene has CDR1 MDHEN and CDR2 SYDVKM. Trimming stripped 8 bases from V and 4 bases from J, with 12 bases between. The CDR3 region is CASQRGPYEQYF. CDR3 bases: TGTGCCAGCCAACGAGGGCCTTACGAGCAGTACTTC.

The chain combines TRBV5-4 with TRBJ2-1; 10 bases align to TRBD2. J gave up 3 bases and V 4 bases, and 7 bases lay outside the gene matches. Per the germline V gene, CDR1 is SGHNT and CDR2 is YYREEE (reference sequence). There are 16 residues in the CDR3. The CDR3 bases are TGTGCCAGCAGCCCCGGACTAGCGGCCGGCTACAATGAGCAGTTCTTC. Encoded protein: CASSPGLAAGYNEQFF.

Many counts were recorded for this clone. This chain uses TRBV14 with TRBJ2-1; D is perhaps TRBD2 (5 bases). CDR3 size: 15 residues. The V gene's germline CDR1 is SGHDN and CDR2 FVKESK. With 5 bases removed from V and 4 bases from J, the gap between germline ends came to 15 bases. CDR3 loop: CASSRLGVAYNEQFF. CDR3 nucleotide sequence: TGTGCCAGCAGCAGGCTTGGGGTAGCGTACAATGAGCAGTTCTTC.

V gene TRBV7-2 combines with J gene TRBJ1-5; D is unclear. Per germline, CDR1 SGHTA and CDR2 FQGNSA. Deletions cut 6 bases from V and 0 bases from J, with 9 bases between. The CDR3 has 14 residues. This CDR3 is CASSQAHSNQPQHF. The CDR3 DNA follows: TGTGCCAGCAGTCAAGCCCATAGCAATCAGCCCCAGCATTTT.

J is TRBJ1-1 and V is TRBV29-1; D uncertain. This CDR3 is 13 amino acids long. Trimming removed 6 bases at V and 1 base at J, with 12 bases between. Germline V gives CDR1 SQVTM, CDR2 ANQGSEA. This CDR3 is CSVETERNTEAFF. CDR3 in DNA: TGCAGCGTGGAGACGGAAAGGAACACTGAAGCTTTCTTT.

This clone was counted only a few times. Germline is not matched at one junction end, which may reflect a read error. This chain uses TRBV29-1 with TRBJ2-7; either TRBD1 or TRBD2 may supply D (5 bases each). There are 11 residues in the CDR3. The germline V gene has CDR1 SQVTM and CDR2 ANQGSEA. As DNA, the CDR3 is TGCAGCGTAGCGGACATGGGAACCCATAACTTC. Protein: CSVADMGTHNF.

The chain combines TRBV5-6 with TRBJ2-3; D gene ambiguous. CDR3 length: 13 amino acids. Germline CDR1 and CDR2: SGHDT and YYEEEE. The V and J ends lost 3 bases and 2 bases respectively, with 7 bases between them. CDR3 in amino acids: CASSYITTDTQYF. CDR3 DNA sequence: TGTGCCAGCAGCTATATAACCACAGATACGCAGTATTTT.

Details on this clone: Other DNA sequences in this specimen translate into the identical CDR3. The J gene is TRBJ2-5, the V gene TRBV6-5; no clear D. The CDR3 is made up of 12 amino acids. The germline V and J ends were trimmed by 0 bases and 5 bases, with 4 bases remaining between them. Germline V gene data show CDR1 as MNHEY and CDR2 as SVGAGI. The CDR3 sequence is CASSYSGETQYF. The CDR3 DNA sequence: TGTGCCAGCAGTTACTCAGGGGAGACCCAGTACTTC.

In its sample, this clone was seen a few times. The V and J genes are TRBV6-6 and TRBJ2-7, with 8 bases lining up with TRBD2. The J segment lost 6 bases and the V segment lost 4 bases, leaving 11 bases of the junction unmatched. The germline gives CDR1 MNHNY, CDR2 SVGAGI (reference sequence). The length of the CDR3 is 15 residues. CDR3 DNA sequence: TGTGCCAGCAGTTCCGCCCAGCGGGAGACTGGCGAGCAGTACTTC. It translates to CASSSAQRETGEQYF.

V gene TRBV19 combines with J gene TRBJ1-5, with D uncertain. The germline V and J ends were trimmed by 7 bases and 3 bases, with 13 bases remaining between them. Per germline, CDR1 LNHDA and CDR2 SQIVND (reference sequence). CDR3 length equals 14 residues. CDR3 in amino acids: CASTHDGYNQPQHF. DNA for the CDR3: TGTGCCAGTACTCACGACGGATACAATCAGCCCCAGCATTTT.

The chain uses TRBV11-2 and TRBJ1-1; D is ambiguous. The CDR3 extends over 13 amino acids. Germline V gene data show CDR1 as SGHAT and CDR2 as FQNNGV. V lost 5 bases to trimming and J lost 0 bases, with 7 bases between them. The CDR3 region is CASSVTLNTEAFF. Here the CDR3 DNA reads TGTGCCAGCAGCGTAACTTTGAACACTGAAGCTTTCTTT.

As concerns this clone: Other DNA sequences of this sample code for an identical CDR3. The CDR3 region has the DNA TGTGCCAGCAGTTTAAGCGGATCCTACAATGAGCAGTTCTTC. Translation: CASSLSGSYNEQFF. The rearrangement uses TRBV28 and TRBJ2-1; D may be TRBD2 (5 bases). The CDR3 consists of 14 residues. Germline V gene sequence: CDR1 MDHEN, CDR2 SYDVKM. Trimming removed 2 bases at V and 1 base at J, with 6 bases between.

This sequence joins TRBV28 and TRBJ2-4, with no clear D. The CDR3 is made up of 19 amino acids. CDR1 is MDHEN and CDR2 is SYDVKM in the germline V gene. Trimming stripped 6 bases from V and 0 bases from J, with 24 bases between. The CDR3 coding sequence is TGTGCCAGCAGCTCGCCGGGCGGAAGAGCAAATTTAGCCAAAAACATTCAGTACTTC. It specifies CASSSPGGRANLAKNIQYF.

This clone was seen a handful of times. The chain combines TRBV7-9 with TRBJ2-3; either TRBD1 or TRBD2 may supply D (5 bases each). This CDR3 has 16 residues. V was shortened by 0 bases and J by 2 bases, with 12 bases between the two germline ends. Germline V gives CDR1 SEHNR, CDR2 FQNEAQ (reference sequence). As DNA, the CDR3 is TGTGCCAGCAGCTTAGCCGGGACGAAAAACACAGATACGCAGTATTTT. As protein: CASSLAGTKNTDTQYF.

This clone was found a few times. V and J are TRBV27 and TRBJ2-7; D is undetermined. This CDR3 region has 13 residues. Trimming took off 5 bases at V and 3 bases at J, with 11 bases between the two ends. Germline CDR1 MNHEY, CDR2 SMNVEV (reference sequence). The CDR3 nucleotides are TGTGCCAGCAGTCCTCGAAGGGACTACGAGCAGTACTTC. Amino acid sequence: CASSPRRDYEQYF.